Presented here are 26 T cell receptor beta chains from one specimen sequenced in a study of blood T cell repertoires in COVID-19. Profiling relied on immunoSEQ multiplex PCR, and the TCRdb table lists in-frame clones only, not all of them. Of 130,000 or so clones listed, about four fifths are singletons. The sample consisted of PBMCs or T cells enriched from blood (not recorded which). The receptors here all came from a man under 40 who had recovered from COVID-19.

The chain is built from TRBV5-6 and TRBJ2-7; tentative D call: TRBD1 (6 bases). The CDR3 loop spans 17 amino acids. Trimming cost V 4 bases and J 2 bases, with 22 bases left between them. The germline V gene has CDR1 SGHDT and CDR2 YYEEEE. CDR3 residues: CASSPLSGAGAPYEQYV. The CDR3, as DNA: TGTGCCAGCAGCCCCCTCTCCGGGGCAGGGGCCCCCTACGAGCAGTACGTC.

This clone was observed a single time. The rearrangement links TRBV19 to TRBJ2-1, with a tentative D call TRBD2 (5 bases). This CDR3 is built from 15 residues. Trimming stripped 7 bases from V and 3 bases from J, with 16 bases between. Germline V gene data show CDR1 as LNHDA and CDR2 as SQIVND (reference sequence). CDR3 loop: CASIRAGRFYNEQFF. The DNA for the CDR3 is TGTGCCAGTATTAGGGCGGGCCGTTTCTACAATGAGCAGTTCTTC.

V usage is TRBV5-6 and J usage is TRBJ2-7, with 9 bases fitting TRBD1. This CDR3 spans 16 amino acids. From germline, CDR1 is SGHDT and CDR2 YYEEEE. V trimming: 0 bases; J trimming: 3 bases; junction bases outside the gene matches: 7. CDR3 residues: CASSLEGQGRIYEQYV. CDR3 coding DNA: TGTGCCAGCAGCTTGGAGGGACAGGGAAGGATCTACGAGCAGTACGTC.

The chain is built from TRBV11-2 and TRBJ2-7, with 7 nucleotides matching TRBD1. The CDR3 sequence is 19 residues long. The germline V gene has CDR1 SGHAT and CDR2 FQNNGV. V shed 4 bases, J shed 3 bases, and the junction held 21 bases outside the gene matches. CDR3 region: CASSSLGSGLTGSGYEQYF. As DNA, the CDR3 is TGTGCCAGCAGCTCACTAGGTTCAGGGTTGACAGGGAGTGGCTACGAGCAGTACTTC.

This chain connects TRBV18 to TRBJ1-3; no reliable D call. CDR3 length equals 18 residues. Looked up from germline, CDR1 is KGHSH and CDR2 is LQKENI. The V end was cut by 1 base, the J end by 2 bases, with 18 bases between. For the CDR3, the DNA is TGTGCCAGCTCACCACAGGGAAAGGGCCTAGCTCCTGGAAACACCATATATTTT. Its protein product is CASSPQGKGLAPGNTIYF.

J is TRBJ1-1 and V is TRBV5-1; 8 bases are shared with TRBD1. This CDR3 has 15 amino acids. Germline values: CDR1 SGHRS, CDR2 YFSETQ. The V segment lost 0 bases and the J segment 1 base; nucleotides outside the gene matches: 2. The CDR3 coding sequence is TGCGCCAGCAGCTTGGTTGGGACAGGGAACACTGAAGCTTTCTTT. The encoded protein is CASSLVGTGNTEAFF.

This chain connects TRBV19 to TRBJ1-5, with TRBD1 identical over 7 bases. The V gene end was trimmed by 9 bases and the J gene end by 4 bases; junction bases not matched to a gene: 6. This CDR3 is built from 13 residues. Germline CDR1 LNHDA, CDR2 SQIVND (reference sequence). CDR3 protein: CASHDRVNQPQHF. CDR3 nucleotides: TGTGCCAGCCACGACAGGGTGAATCAGCCCCAGCATTTT.

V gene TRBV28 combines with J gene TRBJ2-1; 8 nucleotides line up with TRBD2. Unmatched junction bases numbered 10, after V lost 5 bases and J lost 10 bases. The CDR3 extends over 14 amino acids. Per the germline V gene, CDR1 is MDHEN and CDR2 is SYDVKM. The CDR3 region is CASSGGTSPWEQFF. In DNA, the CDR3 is TGTGCCAGCAGTGGAGGGACTAGTCCTTGGGAGCAGTTCTTC.

The CDR3 sequence: CASSPEVYQTNEKLFF. The CDR3 bases are TGTGCCAGCAGCCCGGAGGTGTACCAGACTAATGAAAAACTGTTTTTT. V gene TRBV14 combines with J gene TRBJ1-4, with no clear D. With 4 bases removed from V and 2 bases from J, the gap between germline ends came to 14 bases. The CDR3 sequence is 16 residues long. The germline CDR1 and CDR2 sequences are SGHDN and FVKESK.

The CDR3 bases are TGTGCCAGCAGTAACCCCGGTAAGGGGACTGAAGCTTTCTTT. Its translation: CASSNPGKGTEAFF. The rearrangement joins TRBV7-8 to TRBJ1-1; perhaps TRBD1 as D (5 bases). The V end was cut by 6 bases, the J end by 5 bases, with 16 bases between. The germline V gene has CDR1 SGHVS and CDR2 FQNEAQ. The CDR3 contains 14 residues.

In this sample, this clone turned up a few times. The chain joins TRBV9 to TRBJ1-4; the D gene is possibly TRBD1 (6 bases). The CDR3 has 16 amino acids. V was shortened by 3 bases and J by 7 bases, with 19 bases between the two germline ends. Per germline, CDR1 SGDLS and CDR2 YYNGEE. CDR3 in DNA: TGTGCCAGCAGCGCAGCCGTCACAGGGATGAGTGAAAAACTGTTTTTT. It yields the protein CASSAAVTGMSEKLFF.

CDR3 in amino acids: CATSTPGQYTEAFF. In DNA, the CDR3 is TGTGCCACCAGCACCCCAGGACAGTACACTGAAGCTTTCTTT. The chain has TRBV15 and TRBJ1-1; the D gene is possibly TRBD1 (6 bases). The CDR3 runs 14 residues. Deletions cut 4 bases from V and 3 bases from J, with 12 bases between. Germline V gene sequence: CDR1 LNHNV, CDR2 YYDKDF (reference sequence).

This CDR3 is CATSRDGARGNEKLFF. The DNA for the CDR3 is TGTGCCACCAGCAGAGACGGAGCCAGGGGAAATGAAAAACTGTTTTTT. The chain carries TRBV15 and TRBJ1-4, with D maybe TRBD1 (6 bases). The CDR3 consists of 16 residues. V dropped 0 bases and J dropped 5 bases, with 13 bases sitting between them. In germline, CDR1 is LNHNV, CDR2 YYDKDF (reference sequence).

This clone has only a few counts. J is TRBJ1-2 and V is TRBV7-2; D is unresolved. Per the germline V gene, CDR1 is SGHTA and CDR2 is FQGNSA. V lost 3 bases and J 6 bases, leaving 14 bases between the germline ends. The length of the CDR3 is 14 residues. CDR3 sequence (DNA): TGTGCCAGCAGCTTGGCCAACGGGGAAAATGGCTACACCTTC. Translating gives CASSLANGENGYTF.

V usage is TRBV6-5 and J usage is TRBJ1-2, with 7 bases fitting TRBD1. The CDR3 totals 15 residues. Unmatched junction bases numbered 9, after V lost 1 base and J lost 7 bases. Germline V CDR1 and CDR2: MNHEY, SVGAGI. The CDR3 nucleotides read TGTGCCAGCAGTTACTATACAGGGGCCCAAAGTGGCTACACCTTC. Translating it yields CASSYYTGAQSGYTF.

The chain's CDR3 is CASSLLGQNDYGYTF. Here the CDR3 DNA reads TGTGCCAGCAGCTTGCTGGGACAGAATGACTATGGCTACACCTTC. The V gene is TRBV5-6, the J gene TRBJ1-2; 7 bases line up with TRBD1. There are 15 residues in the CDR3. Germline V lookup: CDR1 SGHDT, CDR2 YYEEEE. V was pared by 1 base and J by 3 bases, with 6 bases of the junction left unmatched.

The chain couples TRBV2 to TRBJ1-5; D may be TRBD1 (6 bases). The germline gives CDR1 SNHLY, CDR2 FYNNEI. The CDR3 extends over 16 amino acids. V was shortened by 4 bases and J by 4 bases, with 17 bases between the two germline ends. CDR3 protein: CASSGGPYQGNQPQHF. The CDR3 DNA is TGTGCCAGCAGTGGGGGGCCCTACCAAGGGAATCAGCCCCAGCATTTT.

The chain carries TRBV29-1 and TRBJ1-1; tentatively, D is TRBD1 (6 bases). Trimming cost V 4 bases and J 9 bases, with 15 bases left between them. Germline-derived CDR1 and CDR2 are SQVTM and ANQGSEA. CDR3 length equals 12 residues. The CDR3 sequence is CSVVSGDPKAFF. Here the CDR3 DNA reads TGCAGCGTTGTCTCAGGGGATCCTAAAGCTTTCTTT.

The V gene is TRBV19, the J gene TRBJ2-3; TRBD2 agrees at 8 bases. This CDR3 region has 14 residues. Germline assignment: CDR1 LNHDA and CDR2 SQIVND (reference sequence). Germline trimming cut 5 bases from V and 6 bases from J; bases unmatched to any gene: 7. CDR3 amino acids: CASSDGGAGDTQYF. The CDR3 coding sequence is TGTGCCAGTAGTGACGGGGGGGCCGGGGATACGCAGTATTTT.

The CDR3 region is CASSSGVWNEKLFF. The CDR3 coding sequence is TGTGCCAGCAGTTCAGGTGTCTGGAATGAAAAACTGTTTTTT. The V call is TRBV2, the J call TRBJ1-4; D gene ambiguous. Between the trimmed V and J ends, which lost 5 bases and 5 bases, there was a span of 12 bases. There are 14 residues in the CDR3. From germline, CDR1 is SNHLY and CDR2 FYNNEI. The full variable domain, completed using reference TRBV2 and TRBJ1-4, is EPEVTQTPSHQVTQMGQEVILRCVPISNHLYFYWYRQILGQKVEFLVSFYNNEISEKSEIFDDQFSVERPDGSNFTLKIRSTKLEDSAMYFCASSSGVWNEKLFFGSGTQLSVL.

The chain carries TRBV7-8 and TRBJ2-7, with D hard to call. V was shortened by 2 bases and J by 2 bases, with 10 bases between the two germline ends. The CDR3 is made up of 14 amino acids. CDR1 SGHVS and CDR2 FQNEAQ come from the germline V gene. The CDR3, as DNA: TGTGCCAGCAGCTTATCCCCTTTTCCCTACGAGCAGTACGTC. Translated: CASSLSPFPYEQYV.

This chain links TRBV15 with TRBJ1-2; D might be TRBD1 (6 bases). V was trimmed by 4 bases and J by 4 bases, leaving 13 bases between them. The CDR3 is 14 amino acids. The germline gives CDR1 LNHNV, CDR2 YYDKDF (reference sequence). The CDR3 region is CATSTRQAPYGYTF. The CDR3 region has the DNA TGTGCCACCAGCACCCGACAGGCCCCCTATGGCTACACCTTC.

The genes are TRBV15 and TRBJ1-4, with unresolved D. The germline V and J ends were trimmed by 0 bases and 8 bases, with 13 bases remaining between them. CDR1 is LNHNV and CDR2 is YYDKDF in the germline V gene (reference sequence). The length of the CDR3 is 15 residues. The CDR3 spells CATSRDPGQAEKLFF. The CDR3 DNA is TGTGCCACCAGCAGAGATCCTGGGCAGGCGGAAAAACTGTTTTTT.

In DNA form, the CDR3 reads TGTGCCAGCAGTGAAACAGGGTGGAATCAGCCCCAGCATTTT. Translated: CASSETGWNQPQHF. The J gene is TRBJ1-5, the V gene TRBV2; TRBD1 might be the D (6 bases). V was clipped by 2 bases and J by 4 bases, with 9 bases between them. This CDR3 is 14 amino acids long. Germline V gene data show CDR1 as SNHLY and CDR2 as FYNNEI.

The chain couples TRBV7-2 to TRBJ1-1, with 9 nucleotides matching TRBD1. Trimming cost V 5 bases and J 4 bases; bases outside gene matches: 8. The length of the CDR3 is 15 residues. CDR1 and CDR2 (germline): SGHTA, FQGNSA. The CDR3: CASSMVRTGVTEAFF. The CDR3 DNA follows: TGTGCCAGCAGCATGGTCCGGACAGGGGTCACTGAAGCTTTCTTT.

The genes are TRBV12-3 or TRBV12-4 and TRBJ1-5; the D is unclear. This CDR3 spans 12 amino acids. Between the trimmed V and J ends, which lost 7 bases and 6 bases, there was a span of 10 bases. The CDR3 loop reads CASTLAGQPQHF. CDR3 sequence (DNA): TGTGCCAGCACCCTCGCGGGTCAGCCCCAGCATTTT.